This passage covers 24 T cell receptor beta chains from one sample sequenced in a study of cytomegalovirus exposure and HLA in healthy donors. PCR employed 60 Vbeta and 13 Jbeta primers. The method was immunoSEQ multiplex PCR; TCRdb's version includes in-frame clones alone and lacks a portion of them. The profile covers more than 150,000 clones, with around 80% appearing a single time and 1.5% to 2% taken by the ten largest. The material sequenced was PBMCs. The receptors were sampled from a man between 18 and 29 years old in good health and CMV-seronegative.

This clone was seen only a few times. The rearrangement links TRBV29-1 to TRBJ2-1; tentatively, D is TRBD1 (5 bases). Germline lookup yields CDR1 SQVTM and CDR2 ANQGSEA. The CDR3 runs to 10 residues. V was shortened by 4 bases and J by 12 bases, with 10 bases between the two germline ends. CDR3 sequence (DNA): TGCAGCGTTGGAACAGGACGGCAGTTCTTC. Protein: CSVGTGRQFF.

The genes are TRBV5-4 and TRBJ2-7; 9 bases map to TRBD2. V lost 10 bases and J lost 3; bases outside the gene matches: 5. Looked up from germline, CDR1 is SGHNT and CDR2 is YYREEE (reference sequence). The CDR3 contains 12 residues. As DNA, the CDR3 is TGTGCCTATGCGGGGGGGGGCTACGAGCAGTACTTC. It translates to CAYAGGGYEQYF.

The genes are TRBV30 and TRBJ1-1; 8 positions agree with TRBD1. Trimming at V came to 3 bases and at J to 3 bases, leaving 6 bases not matched to a gene. This CDR3 contains 14 residues. CDR1 is GTSNPN, CDR2 SVGIG, per germline (reference sequence). This CDR3 reads CAWRRDRGDTEAFF. The CDR3 nucleotides read TGTGCCTGGAGACGCGACAGGGGCGACACTGAAGCTTTCTTT.

The chain has TRBV9 and TRBJ1-4, with 7 bases aligning to TRBD1. CDR1 SGDLS and CDR2 YYNGEE come from the germline V gene. The CDR3 is made up of 14 amino acids. The junction had 8 bases not matched to a gene; V was cut back by 4 bases and J by 8 bases. CDR3 DNA sequence: TGTGCCAGCAGCCCACAGGGGCTAGGGGAAAAACTGTTTTTT. Translating it yields CASSPQGLGEKLFF.

In its sample, this clone was seen a few times. V and J are TRBV6-1 and TRBJ1-6, with TRBD1 as a possible D gene (6 bases). V was trimmed by 2 bases and J by 7 bases, leaving 9 bases between them. CDR1 is MNHNS and CDR2 is SASEGT in the germline V gene. CDR3 size: 14 residues. The CDR3 is CASSERGQNSPLHF. Written as DNA, the CDR3 is TGTGCCAGCAGTGAAAGGGGACAAAATTCACCCCTCCACTTT.

The J gene is TRBJ2-7, the V gene TRBV30; 11 bases align to TRBD2. The V and J ends lost 3 bases and 3 bases, in that order; junction bases with no gene match: 10. The CDR3 totals 16 residues. Germline CDR1 reads GTSNPN; CDR2 reads SVGIG (reference sequence). The CDR3 coding sequence is TGTGCCTGGAGGCCTAGCGGGGGGCCCCGGTTCTACGAGCAGTACTTC. Protein: CAWRPSGGPRFYEQYF.

This chain uses TRBV29-1 with TRBJ2-7; 11 nucleotides line up with TRBD2. The ends lost 7 bases at V and 4 bases at J; junction bases unmatched: 9. The CDR3 length is 14 residues. Germline loops: CDR1 SQVTM, CDR2 ANQGSEA. The CDR3 coding sequence is TGCAGCGCCGCGGGACTAGCGGTACCATACGAGCAGTACTTC. Amino acid sequence: CSAAGLAVPYEQYF.

The chain uses TRBV28 and TRBJ1-5; D gene unclear. The CDR3 is 14 amino acids. Germline CDR1 reads MDHEN; CDR2 reads SYDVKM. V was pared by 2 bases and J by 6 bases, with 11 bases between. Here the CDR3 reads CASSLGSGSQPQHF. The CDR3 nucleotides read TGTGCCAGCAGTTTAGGATCGGGGAGTCAGCCCCAGCATTTT.

The rearrangement joins TRBV7-3 to TRBJ2-2; D is possibly TRBD2 (5 bases). CDR1 and CDR2 (germline): SGHTA, FQGTGA. Trimming took off 1 base at V and 6 bases at J, with 6 bases between the two ends. The CDR3 has 13 residues. CDR3 amino acids: CASSLRESGELFF. The CDR3 DNA follows: TGTGCCAGCAGCTTAAGGGAGTCCGGGGAGCTGTTTTTT. The variable domain in full, completed from reference TRBV7-3 and TRBJ2-2, reads GAGVSQTPSNKVTEKGKYVELRCDPISGHTALYWYRQSLGQGPEFLIYFQGTGAADDSGLPNDRFFAVRPEGSVSTLKIQRTERGDSAVYLCASSLRESGELFFGEGSRLTVL.

The chain carries TRBV19 and TRBJ1-2; a possible D gene is TRBD1 (6 bases). The length of the CDR3 is 14 residues. V shed 1 base and J shed 2 bases, with 8 bases lying between them. In germline, CDR1 is LNHDA, CDR2 SQIVND (reference sequence). The CDR3 nucleotides read TGTGCCAGTAGTATAGTACAGGGCAACTATGGCTACACCTTC. It translates to CASSIVQGNYGYTF.

On this clone: The junction does not match germline at one end; this may be a read error. This sequence joins TRBV7-9 and TRBJ2-7; 7 positions match TRBD1. The CDR3 totals 17 residues. Germline V gene data show CDR1 as SEHNR and CDR2 as FQNEAQ (reference sequence). CDR3 nucleotide sequence: TGTTCCAGCAGCGTTAGTTCCCCCAGGGGGTCGGGGTACGAGCAGTACTTC. Protein sequence: CSSSVSSPRGSGYEQYF. Full variable domain (remainder filled in from reference TRBV7-9 and TRBJ2-7): DTGVSQNPRHKITKRGQNVTFRCDPISEHNRLYWYRQTLGQGPEFLTYFQNEAQLEKSRLLSDRFSAERPKGSFSTLEIQRTEQGDSAMYLCSSSVSSPRGSGYEQYFGPGTRLTVT.

The chain employs TRBV28 and TRBJ2-3; 12 bases align to TRBD2. Losses at the gene ends were 7 bases for V and 2 bases for J; bases not matched to a gene: 4. The CDR3 is made up of 15 amino acids. Germline V gene data show CDR1 as MDHEN and CDR2 as SYDVKM. In DNA form, the CDR3 reads TGTGCCAGCACCCTAGCGGGAGGGACCACAGATACGCAGTATTTT. Its protein is CASTLAGGTTDTQYF.

The rearrangement uses TRBV4-1 and TRBJ1-4; 7 bases fit TRBD1. Germline loops: CDR1 MGHRA, CDR2 YSYEKL. The V segment lost 4 bases and the J segment 6 bases; nucleotides outside the gene matches: 8. The CDR3 sequence is 15 residues long. For the CDR3, the DNA is TGCGCCAGCAGCCTCAGGGGGTTGTTGGATGAAAAACTGTTTTTT. Translation: CASSLRGLLDEKLFF.

The chain couples TRBV28 to TRBJ2-6; D unresolved. CDR1 is MDHEN and CDR2 is SYDVKM in the germline V gene. Trimming left V 1 base short and J 2 bases short, with 18 bases between. The CDR3 covers 19 residues. The CDR3 sequence: CASSLLAFGKSPGANVLTF. The CDR3 nucleotides read TGTGCCAGCAGTTTATTAGCTTTTGGCAAATCCCCTGGGGCCAACGTCCTGACTTTC.

The V and J genes are TRBV6-1 and TRBJ2-1; 10 bases are a match to TRBD2. With V trimmed by 4 bases and J by 7 bases, 7 bases remained unmatched. The CDR3 loop spans 15 amino acids. Germline assignment: CDR1 MNHNS and CDR2 SASEGT. CDR3 nucleotide sequence: TGTGCCAGCAGTGCCAGACTAGCGGGTGGGAATGAGCAGTTCTTC. As protein: CASSARLAGGNEQFF.

This clone has just one count. The DNA for the CDR3 is TGTGCCAGCAGTCCGACAGGATCGTATGGCTACACCTTC. It translates to CASSPTGSYGYTF. The J gene is TRBJ1-2, the V gene TRBV27; a possible D gene is TRBD1 (6 bases). Trimming pared 5 bases from V and 5 bases from J, leaving 12 bases between. This CDR3 has 13 amino acids. Per the germline V gene, CDR1 is MNHEY and CDR2 is SMNVEV (reference sequence).

The rearrangement uses TRBV21-1 and TRBJ1-1; the table calls TRBD1, which could not be checked here. TRBV21-1 is tagged as a pseudogene. There are 15 residues in the CDR3. The CDR3 reads CASSKRDRDRPEAFF. DNA of the CDR3: TGTGCCAGCAGCAAACGGGACAGGGACAGGCCTGAAGCTTTCTTT.

V is TRBV27 and J is TRBJ2-7, with TRBD2 matching over 8 bases. Looked up from germline, CDR1 is MNHEY and CDR2 is SMNVEV (reference sequence). The ends lost 5 bases at V and 2 bases at J; junction bases unmatched: 8. The CDR3 contains 15 residues. The CDR3 region is CASSRSRGGAYEQYF. CDR3 coding DNA: TGTGCCAGCAGTCGGAGCCGGGGGGGGGCCTACGAGCAGTACTTC.

The gene calls are TRBV7-2 and TRBJ2-3; TRBD2 agrees at 8 bases. This CDR3 spans 17 amino acids. The germline V gene has CDR1 SGHTA and CDR2 FQGNSA. The J segment lost 0 bases and the V segment lost 4 bases, leaving 9 bases of the junction unmatched. This CDR3 reads CASSSPLGLASTDTQYF. CDR3 DNA: TGTGCCAGCAGCTCCCCTTTAGGACTAGCTAGCACAGATACGCAGTATTTT.

The chain couples TRBV6-1 to TRBJ2-2; TRBD2 matches 10 bases. Germline V gives CDR1 MNHNS, CDR2 SASEGT. The CDR3 extends over 16 amino acids. V lost 4 bases to trimming and J lost 1 base; unmatched junction nucleotides: 3. The CDR3 DNA sequence: TGTGCCAGCAGTGTAGCGGGGGGTTGGAACACCGGGGAGCTGTTTTTT. It specifies CASSVAGGWNTGELFF.

This chain connects TRBV6-1 to TRBJ2-3, with 7 bases aligning to TRBD1. Germline V gene lookup returns CDR1 MNHNS and CDR2 SASEGT. The CDR3 spans 16 residues. V dropped 2 bases and J dropped 5; count of bases not matched to a gene: 10. CDR3 nucleotide sequence: TGTGCCAGCAGTGAAAGGGGGCTTCCTGCTGGAGATACGCAGTATTTT. It specifies CASSERGLPAGDTQYF.

This clone was recorded a few times. This chain joins TRBV7-2 and TRBJ2-7, with 8 bases that match TRBD2. Germline values: CDR1 SGHTA, CDR2 FQGNSA. The V gene end was trimmed by 6 bases and the J gene end by 2 bases; junction bases not matched to a gene: 9. The length of the CDR3 is 15 residues. Written as DNA, the CDR3 is TGTGCCAGCAGTCTAAACCCGGGACTAGCCTACGAGCAGTACTTC. Its protein is CASSLNPGLAYEQYF.

The V gene is TRBV18, the J gene TRBJ1-1; 7 nucleotides line up with TRBD1. In germline, CDR1 is KGHSH, CDR2 LQKENI. The CDR3 has 17 residues. Trimming cost V 3 bases and J 0 bases; bases outside gene matches: 10. CDR3 amino acids: CASSPRATGTMNTEAFF. CDR3 coding DNA: TGTGCCAGCTCACCTCGGGCGACAGGGACCATGAACACTGAAGCTTTCTTT.

This chain connects TRBV30 to TRBJ1-2, with D unresolved. Germline V gene lookup returns CDR1 GTSNPN and CDR2 SVGIG (reference sequence). The CDR3 loop spans 13 amino acids. With 4 bases removed from V and 0 bases from J, the gap between germline ends came to 9 bases. The CDR3, as DNA: TGTGCCTGGAACCACGGGACTAACTATGGCTACACCTTC. Protein sequence: CAWNHGTNYGYTF.